This T cell receptor beta chain was obtained from a study of T cells in localized non-small cell lung cancer. Findings and caveats of the study: Appearances in adjacent lung were noted for a median 57 of the top 100 tumor clones.

Profiled with immunoSEQ multiplex PCR; TCRdb holds only in-frame clones, not every one. The top ten hold more than 10% of the sample, which has some 2,000 clones, more than 30% seen once. Germline CDR1 and CDR2: MDHEN and SYDVKM. Trimming removed 2 bases from V and 3 bases from J; junction bases left unmatched: 9. The CDR3 loop spans 18 amino acids. Atypia-free adjacent lung was sampled at least 2 cm beyond the tumor margin. This clone is classed as medium-sized (0.01 to 0.1%). The antigen remains unidentified. The sequencing here drew on normal lung tissue next to the tumor, taken before any cancer treatment. This sequence joins TRBV28 and TRBJ1-3; TRBD1 matches at 11 bases. This receptor was taken from a male donor older than 55 with stage I squamous cell lung carcinoma. CDR3 sequence: CASSLGQGASLGGNTIYF. CDR3 DNA sequence: TGTGCCAGCAGTTTAGGACAGGGGGCGTCTTTGGGTGGAAACACCATATATTTT.